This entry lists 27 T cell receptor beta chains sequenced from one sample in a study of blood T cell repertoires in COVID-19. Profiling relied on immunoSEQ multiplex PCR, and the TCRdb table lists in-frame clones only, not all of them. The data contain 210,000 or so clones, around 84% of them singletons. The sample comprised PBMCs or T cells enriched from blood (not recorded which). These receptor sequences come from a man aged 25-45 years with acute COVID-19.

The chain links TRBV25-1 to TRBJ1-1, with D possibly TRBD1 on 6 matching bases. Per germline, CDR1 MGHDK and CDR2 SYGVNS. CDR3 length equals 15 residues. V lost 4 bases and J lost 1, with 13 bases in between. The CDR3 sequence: CASSGPGTQNTEAFF. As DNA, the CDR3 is TGTGCCAGCAGTGGTCCCGGGACACAGAACACTGAAGCTTTCTTT.

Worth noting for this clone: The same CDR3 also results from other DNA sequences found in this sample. The CDR3 bases are TGTGCCAGCAGCCAAGTAGCGGGGGGAGGCAATGAGCAGTTCTTC. Amino acids: CASSQVAGGGNEQFF. The chain is built from TRBV14 and TRBJ2-1; TRBD2 aligns across 10 bases. The germline gives CDR1 SGHDN, CDR2 FVKESK. V gave up 1 base and J gave up 6 bases; unmatched junction bases: 3. This CDR3 has 15 residues.

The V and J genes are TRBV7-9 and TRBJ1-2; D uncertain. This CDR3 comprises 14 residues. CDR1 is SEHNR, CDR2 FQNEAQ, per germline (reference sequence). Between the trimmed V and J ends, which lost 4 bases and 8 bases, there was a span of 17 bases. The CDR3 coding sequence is TGTGCCAGCAGCTCTCTAGGAAGTATGGAAGGCTACACCTTC. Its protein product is CASSSLGSMEGYTF.

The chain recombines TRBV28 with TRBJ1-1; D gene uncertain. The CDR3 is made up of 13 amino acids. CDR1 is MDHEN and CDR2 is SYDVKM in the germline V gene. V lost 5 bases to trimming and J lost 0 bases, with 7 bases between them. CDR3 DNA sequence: TGTGCCAGCAGTGCGATCATGAACACTGAAGCTTTCTTT. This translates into CASSAIMNTEAFF.

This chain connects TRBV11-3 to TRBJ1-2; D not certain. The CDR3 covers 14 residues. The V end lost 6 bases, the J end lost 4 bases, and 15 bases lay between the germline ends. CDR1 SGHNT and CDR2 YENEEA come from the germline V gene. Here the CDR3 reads CASRVIPEGYGYTF. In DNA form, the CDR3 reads TGTGCCAGCAGAGTAATCCCAGAGGGCTATGGCTACACCTTC.

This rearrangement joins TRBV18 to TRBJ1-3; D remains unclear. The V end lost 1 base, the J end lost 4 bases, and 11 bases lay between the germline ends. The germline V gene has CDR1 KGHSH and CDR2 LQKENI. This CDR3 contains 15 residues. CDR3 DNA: TGTGCCAGCTCACCACAACGGGTAGACGGAAACACCATATATTTT. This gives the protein CASSPQRVDGNTIYF.

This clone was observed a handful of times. DNA for the CDR3: TGCAGCGCAGGAGGGAGCTATGGCTACACCTTC. As protein: CSAGGSYGYTF. The gene calls are TRBV29-1 and TRBJ1-2; D not resolved. V was shortened by 7 bases and J by 4 bases, with 10 bases between the two germline ends. Germline values: CDR1 SQVTM, CDR2 ANQGSEA. This CDR3 is built from 11 residues.

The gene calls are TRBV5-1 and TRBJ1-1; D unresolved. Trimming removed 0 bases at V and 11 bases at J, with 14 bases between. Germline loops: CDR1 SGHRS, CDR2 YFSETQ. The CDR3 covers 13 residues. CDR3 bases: TGCGCCAGCAGCTTGGAGGCAGGCCCTGGGGCTTTCTTT. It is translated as CASSLEAGPGAFF.

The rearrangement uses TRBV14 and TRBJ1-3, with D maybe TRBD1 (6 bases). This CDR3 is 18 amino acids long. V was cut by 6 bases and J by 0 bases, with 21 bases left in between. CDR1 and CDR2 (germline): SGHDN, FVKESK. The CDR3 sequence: CASSLGQRGAISGNTIYF. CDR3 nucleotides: TGTGCCAGCAGTCTAGGACAGAGAGGGGCCATCTCTGGAAACACCATATATTTT.

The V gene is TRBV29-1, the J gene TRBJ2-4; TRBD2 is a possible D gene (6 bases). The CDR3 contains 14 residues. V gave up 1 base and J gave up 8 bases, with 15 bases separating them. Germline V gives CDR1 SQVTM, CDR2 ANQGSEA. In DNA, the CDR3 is TGCAGCGTTGAAGTCGGACTGGGCGGGGACATTCAGTACTTC. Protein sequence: CSVEVGLGGDIQYF. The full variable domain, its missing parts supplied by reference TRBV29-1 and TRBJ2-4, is SAVISQKPSRDICQRGTSLTIQCQVDSQVTMMFWYRQQPGQSLTLIATANQGSEATYESGFVIDKFPISRPNLTFSTLTVSNMSPEDSSIYLCSVEVGLGGDIQYFGAGTRLSVL.

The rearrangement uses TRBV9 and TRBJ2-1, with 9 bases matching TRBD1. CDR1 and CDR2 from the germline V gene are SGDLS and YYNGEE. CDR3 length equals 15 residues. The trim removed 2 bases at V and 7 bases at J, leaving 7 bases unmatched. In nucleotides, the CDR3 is TGTGCCAGCAGCGTCCGGGACAGGGATGGAAATGAGCAGTTCTTC. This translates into CASSVRDRDGNEQFF. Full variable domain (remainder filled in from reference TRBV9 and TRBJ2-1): DSGVTQTPKHLITATGQRVTLRCSPRSGDLSVYWYQQSLDQGLQFLIQYYNGEERAKGNILERFSAQQFPDLHSELNLSSLELGDSALYFCASSVRDRDGNEQFFGPGTRLTVL.

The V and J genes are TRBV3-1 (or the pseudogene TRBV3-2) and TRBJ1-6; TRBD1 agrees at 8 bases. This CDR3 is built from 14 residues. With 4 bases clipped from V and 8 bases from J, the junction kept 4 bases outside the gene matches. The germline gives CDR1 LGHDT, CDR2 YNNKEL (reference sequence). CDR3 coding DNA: TGTGCCAGCAGCCGGACAGGGTCGCATTCACCCCTCCACTTT. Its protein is CASSRTGSHSPLHF.

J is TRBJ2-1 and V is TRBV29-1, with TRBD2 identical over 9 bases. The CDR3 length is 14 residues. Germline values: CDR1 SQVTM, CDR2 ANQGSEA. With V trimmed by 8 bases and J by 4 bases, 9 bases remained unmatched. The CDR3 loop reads CSFLKRGDYNEQFF. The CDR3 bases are TGCAGCTTCCTAAAGCGGGGGGATTACAATGAGCAGTTCTTC.

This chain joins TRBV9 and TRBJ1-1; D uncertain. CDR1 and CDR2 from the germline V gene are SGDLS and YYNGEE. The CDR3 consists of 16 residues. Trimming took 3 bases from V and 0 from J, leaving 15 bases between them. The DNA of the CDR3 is TGTGCCAGCAGCGGTAGTGGGTCGGGGTTGAACACTGAAGCTTTCTTT. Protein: CASSGSGSGLNTEAFF.

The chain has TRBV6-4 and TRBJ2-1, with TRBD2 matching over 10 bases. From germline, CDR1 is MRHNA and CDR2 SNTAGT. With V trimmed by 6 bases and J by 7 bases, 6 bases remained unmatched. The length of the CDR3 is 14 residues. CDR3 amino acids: CASRETSGVNEQFF. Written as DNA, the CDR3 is TGTGCCAGCAGGGAAACTAGCGGGGTAAATGAGCAGTTCTTC.

The CDR3 loop reads CASNRGINTEAFF. In nucleotides, the CDR3 is TGTGCCAGCAATCGGGGTATAAACACTGAAGCTTTCTTT. The chain is built from TRBV6-5 and TRBJ1-1; D call uncertain. V lost 7 bases to trimming and J lost 2 bases, with 11 bases between them. Germline V gives CDR1 MNHEY, CDR2 SVGAGI. The CDR3 sequence is 13 residues long.

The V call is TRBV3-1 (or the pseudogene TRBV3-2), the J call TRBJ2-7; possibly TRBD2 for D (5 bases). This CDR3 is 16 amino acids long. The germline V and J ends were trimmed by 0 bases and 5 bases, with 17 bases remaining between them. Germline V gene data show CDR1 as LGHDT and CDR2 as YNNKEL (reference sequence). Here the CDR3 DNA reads TGTGCCAGCAGCCAAGAGGGTCGGGGATGGATTCACGAGCAGTACTTC. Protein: CASSQEGRGWIHEQYF.

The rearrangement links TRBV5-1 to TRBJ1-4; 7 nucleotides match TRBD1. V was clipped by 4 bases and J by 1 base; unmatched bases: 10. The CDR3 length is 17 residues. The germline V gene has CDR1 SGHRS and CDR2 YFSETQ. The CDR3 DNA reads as TGCGCCAGCAGCGGGGGGACAGCCCAAGGAACTAATGAAAAACTGTTTTTT. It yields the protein CASSGGTAQGTNEKLFF.

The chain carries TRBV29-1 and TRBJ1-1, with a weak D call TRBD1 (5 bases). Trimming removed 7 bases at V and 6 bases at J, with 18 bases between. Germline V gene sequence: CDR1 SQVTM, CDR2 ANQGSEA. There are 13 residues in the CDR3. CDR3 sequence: CSAAGGYGAEAFF. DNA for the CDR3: TGCAGCGCCGCGGGGGGGTATGGGGCTGAAGCTTTCTTT.

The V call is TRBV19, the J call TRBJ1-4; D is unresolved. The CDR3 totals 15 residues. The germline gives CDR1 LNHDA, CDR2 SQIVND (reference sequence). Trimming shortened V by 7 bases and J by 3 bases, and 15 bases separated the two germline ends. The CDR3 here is CASNPRGYSNEKLFF. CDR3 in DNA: TGTGCCAGTAACCCCCGGGGTTACTCTAATGAAAAACTGTTTTTT.

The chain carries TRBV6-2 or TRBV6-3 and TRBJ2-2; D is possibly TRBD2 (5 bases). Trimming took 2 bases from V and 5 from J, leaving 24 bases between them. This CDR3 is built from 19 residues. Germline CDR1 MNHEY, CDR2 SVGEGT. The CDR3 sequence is CASSYQDATYRLWTGELFF. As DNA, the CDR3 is TGTGCCAGCAGTTACCAGGATGCTACCTACAGACTATGGACCGGGGAGCTGTTTTTT.

CDR3 sequence (DNA): TGTGCCAGCAGCCGTGAGACAGGGTATGAAAAACTGTTTTTT. This translates into CASSRETGYEKLFF. The genes are TRBV7-2 and TRBJ1-4; 7 nucleotides line up with TRBD1. The CDR3 is 14 residues long. V shed 5 bases, J shed 6 bases, and the junction held 6 bases outside the gene matches. The germline CDR1 and CDR2 sequences are SGHTA and FQGNSA.

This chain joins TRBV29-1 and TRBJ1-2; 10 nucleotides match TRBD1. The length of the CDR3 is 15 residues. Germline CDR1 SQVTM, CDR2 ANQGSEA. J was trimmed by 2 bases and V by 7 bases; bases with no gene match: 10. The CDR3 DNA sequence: TGCAGCGCTACCGAAGGGACAGGGGTGAACTATGGCTACACCTTC. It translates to CSATEGTGVNYGYTF.

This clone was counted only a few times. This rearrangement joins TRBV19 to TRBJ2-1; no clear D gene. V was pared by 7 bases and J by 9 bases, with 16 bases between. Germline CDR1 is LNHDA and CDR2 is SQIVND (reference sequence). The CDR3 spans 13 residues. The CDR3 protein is CASTSSLAGEQFF. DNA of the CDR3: TGTGCCAGTACCTCTTCCCTCGCCGGTGAGCAGTTCTTC.

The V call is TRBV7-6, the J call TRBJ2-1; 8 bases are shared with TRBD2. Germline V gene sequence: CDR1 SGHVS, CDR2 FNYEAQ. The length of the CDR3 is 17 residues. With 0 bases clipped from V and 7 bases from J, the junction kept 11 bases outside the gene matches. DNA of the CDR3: TGTGCCAGCAGCTTAGCATCTCGGGGGGGCTTGTCAAATGAGCAGTTCTTC. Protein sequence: CASSLASRGGLSNEQFF.

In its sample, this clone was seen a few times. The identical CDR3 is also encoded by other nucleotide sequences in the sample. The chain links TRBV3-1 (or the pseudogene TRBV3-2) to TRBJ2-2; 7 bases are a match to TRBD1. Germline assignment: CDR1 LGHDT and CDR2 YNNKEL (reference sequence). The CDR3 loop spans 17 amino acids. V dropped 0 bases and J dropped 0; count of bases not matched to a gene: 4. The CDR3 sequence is CASSQDLGGSNTGELFF. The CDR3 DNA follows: TGTGCCAGCAGCCAAGATTTAGGGGGCTCGAACACCGGGGAGCTGTTTTTT.

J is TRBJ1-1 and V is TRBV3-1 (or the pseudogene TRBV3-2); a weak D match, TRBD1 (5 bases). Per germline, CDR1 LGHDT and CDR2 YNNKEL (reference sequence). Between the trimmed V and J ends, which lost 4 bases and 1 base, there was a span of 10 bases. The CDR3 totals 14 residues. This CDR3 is CASSLGVRNTEAFF. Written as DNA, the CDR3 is TGTGCCAGCAGCCTAGGGGTGAGGAACACTGAAGCTTTCTTT.